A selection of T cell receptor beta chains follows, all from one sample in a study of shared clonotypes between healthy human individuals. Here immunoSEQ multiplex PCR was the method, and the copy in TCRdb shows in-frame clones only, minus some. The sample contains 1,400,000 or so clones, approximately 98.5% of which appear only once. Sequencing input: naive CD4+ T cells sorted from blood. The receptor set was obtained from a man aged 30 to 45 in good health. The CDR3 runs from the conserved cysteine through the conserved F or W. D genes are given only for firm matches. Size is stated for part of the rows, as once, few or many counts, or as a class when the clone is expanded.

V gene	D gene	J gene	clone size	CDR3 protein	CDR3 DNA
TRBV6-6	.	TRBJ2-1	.	CASSEGRQIYNEQFF	TGTGCCAGCAGCGAAGGACGACAAATTTACAATGAGCAGTTCTTC
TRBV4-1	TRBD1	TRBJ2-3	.	CASSQDWTGGRTDTQYF	TGCGCCAGCAGCCAAGATTGGACAGGGGGTAGGACAGATACGCAGTATTTT
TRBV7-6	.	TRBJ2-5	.	CASSPHGAQGETQYF	TGTGCCAGCAGCCCGCACGGGGCGCAGGGTGAGACCCAGTACTTC
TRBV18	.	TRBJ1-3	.	CASPPAGLRSGNTIYF	TGTGCCAGCCCACCTGCTGGCCTGCGCTCTGGAAACACCATATATTTT
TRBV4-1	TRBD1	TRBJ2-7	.	CASSQLGQGTDEQYF	TGCGCCAGCAGCCAATTGGGACAGGGGACGGACGAGCAGTACTTC
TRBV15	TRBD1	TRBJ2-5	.	CATSRPGGAETQYF	TGTGCCACCAGCAGGCCAGGGGGCGCAGAGACCCAGTACTTC
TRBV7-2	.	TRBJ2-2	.	CASRTTSGTSNTGELFF	TGTGCCAGCAGAACTACCTCAGGGACTTCGAACACCGGGGAGCTGTTTTTT
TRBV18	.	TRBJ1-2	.	CASSPGGNYGYTF	TGTGCCAGCTCACCGGGAGGGAACTATGGCTACACCTTC
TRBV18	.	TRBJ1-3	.	CASSPTLISSGNTIYF	TGTGCCAGCTCACCGACATTAATCAGCTCTGGAAACACCATATATTTT
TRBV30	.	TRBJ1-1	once	CAWTETGKGEAFF	TGTGCCTGGACCGAAACAGGGAAAGGTGAAGCTTTCTTT
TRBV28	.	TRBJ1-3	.	CASSLRVTGNTIYF	TGTGCCAGCAGTTTGCGGGTGACTGGAAACACCATATATTTT
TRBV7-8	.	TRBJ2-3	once	CASSLAGPSTDTQYF	TGTGCCAGCAGCTTAGCGGGTCCTAGCACAGATACGCAGTATTTT
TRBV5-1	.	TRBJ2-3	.	CASSFLGEDTQYF	TGCGCCAGCAGCTTCTTGGGGGAGGATACGCAGTATTTT
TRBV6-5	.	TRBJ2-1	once	CASSSQLQVNHEQFF	TGTGCCAGCAGTTCCCAACTTCAGGTGAATCATGAGCAGTTCTTC
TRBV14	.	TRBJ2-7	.	CASSQDRGSKKSYEQYF	TGTGCCAGCAGCCAAGATCGAGGATCTAAAAAGTCCTACGAGCAGTACTTC
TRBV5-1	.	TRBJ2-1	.	CASSLARSSYNEQFF	TGCGCCAGCAGCTTGGCTCGGAGCTCCTACAATGAGCAGTTCTTC
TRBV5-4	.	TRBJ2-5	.	CASSLDQVTQYF	TGTGCCAGCAGCTTGGACCAGGTGACCCAGTACTTC
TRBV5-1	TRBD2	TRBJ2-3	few	CASSLGLAESTDTQYF	TGCGCCAGCAGCTTGGGACTAGCGGAGAGCACAGATACGCAGTATTTT
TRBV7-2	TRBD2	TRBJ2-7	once	CASSPWTSGSLYEQYF	TGTGCCAGCAGCCCGTGGACTAGCGGGAGCCTCTACGAGCAGTACTTC
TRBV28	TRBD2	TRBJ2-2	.	CASSLYLAGVSGELFF	TGTGCCAGCAGTTTATACCTAGCGGGAGTAAGCGGGGAGCTGTTTTTT
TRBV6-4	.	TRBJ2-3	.	CARGHSTIPHITDTQYF	TGTGCCCGTGGGCACTCAACTATACCGCACATCACAGATACGCAGTATTTT
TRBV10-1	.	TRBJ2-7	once	CASSSGFEQYF	TGCGCCAGCAGTTCAGGGTTCGAGCAGTACTTC
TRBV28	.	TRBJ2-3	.	CASSSRGMTGTDTQYF	TGTGCCAGCAGTTCTAGGGGGATGACAGGCACAGATACGCAGTATTTT
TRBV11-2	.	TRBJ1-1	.	CASSPDVGAEAFF	TGTGCCAGCAGCCCAGACGTAGGGGCTGAAGCTTTCTTT
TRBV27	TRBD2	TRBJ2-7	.	CASSSRLAGGLREQYF	TGTGCCAGCAGTTCCCGACTAGCGGGAGGGTTAAGAGAGCAGTACTTC
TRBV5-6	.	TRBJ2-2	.	CASSLSYRNTGELFF	TGTGCCAGCAGCTTGTCTTACAGGAACACCGGGGAGCTGTTTTTT
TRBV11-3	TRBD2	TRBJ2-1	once	CASSLGLAVRHEQFF	TGTGCCAGCAGCCTAGGACTAGCGGTACGGCATGAGCAGTTCTTC
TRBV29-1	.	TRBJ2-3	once	CSGADSTDTQYF	TGCAGCGGCGCAGACAGCACAGATACGCAGTATTTT
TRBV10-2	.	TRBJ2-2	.	CASKGWGLNTGELFF	TGCGCCAGTAAAGGTTGGGGACTGAACACCGGGGAGCTGTTTTTT
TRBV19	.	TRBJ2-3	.	CASSETDTQYF	TGTGCCAGTAGTGAAACTGATACGCAGTATTTT
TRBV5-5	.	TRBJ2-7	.	CASSPGWRGYEQYF	TGTGCCAGCAGCCCGGGATGGAGAGGGTACGAGCAGTACTTC
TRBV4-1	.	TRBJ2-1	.	CASSQDGGGPHYNEQFF	TGCGCCAGCAGCCAAGATGGAGGGGGACCACACTACAATGAGCAGTTCTTC
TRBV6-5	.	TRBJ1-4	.	CASSYSPSTNEKLFF	TGTGCCAGCAGTTACTCCCCCTCAACTAATGAAAAACTGTTTTTT
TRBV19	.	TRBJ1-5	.	CASSTADSRNQPQHF	TGTGCCAGTAGTACCGCGGACAGTCGGAATCAGCCCCAGCATTTT
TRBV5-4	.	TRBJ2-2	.	CASSSGTPNTGELFF	TGTGCCAGCAGCTCCGGGACTCCGAACACCGGGGAGCTGTTTTTT
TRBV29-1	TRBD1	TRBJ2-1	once	CSVQSGQSSYNEQFF	TGCAGCGTTCAATCGGGACAGAGCTCCTACAATGAGCAGTTCTTC
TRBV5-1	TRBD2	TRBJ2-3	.	CASTGTSGPTSTDTQYF	TGCGCCAGTACCGGGACTAGCGGACCAACTAGCACAGATACGCAGTATTTT
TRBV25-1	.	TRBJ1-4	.	CASSELGTTGLFF	TGTGCCAGCAGTGAATTGGGGACTACCGGACTGTTTTTT
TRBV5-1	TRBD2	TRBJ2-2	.	CASSPERAGGPFPTGELFF	TGCGCCAGCAGCCCAGAAAGAGCGGGAGGGCCCTTTCCCACCGGGGAGCTGTTTTTT
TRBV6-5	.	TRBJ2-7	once	CASSRQGGTTYEQYF	TGTGCCAGCAGTCGACAGGGAGGGACCACCTACGAGCAGTACTTC
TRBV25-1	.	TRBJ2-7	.	CASSEVARNSYEQYF	TGTGCCAGCAGTGAAGTCGCGAGGAACTCCTACGAGCAGTACTTC
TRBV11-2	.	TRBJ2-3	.	CASSLRGLLGDTQYF	TGTGCCAGCAGCTTACGGGGACTGTTGGGAGATACGCAGTATTTT
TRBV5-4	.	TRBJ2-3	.	CASSSPGLTDTQYF	TGTGCCAGCAGCTCGCCGGGACTCACAGATACGCAGTATTTT
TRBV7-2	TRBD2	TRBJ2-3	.	CASRTSGRTTDTQYF	TGTGCCAGCAGGACTAGCGGGAGAACCACAGATACGCAGTATTTT
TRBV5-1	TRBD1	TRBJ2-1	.	CASSRLDRGGSYNEQFF	TGCGCCAGCAGCCGCCTCGACAGGGGTGGCTCCTACAATGAGCAGTTCTTC
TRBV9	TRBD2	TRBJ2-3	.	CASSVGVAGESTDTQYF	TGTGCCAGCAGCGTAGGGGTAGCGGGGGAGAGCACAGATACGCAGTATTTT
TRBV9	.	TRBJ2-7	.	CASSDAGYEQYF	TGTGCCAGCAGCGACGCTGGCTACGAGCAGTACTTC
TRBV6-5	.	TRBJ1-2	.	CAIRQYFKGAPTF	TGTGCCATTAGACAGTATTTTAAAGGTGCTCCCACCTTC
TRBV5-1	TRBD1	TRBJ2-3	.	CASSGGTGAVADTQYF	TGCGCCAGCAGCGGCGGGACAGGGGCGGTTGCAGATACGCAGTATTTT
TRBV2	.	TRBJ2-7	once	CASLLAYEQYF	TGTGCCAGCCTTCTAGCTTACGAGCAGTACTTC
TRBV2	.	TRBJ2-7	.	CASREGVRQYF	TGTGCCAGCAGGGAAGGGGTACGGCAGTACTTC
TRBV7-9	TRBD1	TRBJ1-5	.	CASSLGTGLNQPQHF	TGTGCCAGCAGCTTGGGGACAGGGCTGAATCAGCCCCAGCATTTT
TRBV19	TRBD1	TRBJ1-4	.	CASSRAGTANEKLFF	TGTGCCAGTAGCCGCGCCGGGACAGCTAATGAAAAACTGTTTTTT
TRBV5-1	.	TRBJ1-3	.	CASSLLSGASSGNTIYF	TGCGCCAGCAGCTTGTTATCAGGGGCCAGCTCTGGAAACACCATATATTTT
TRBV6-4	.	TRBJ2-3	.	CASSQAYTDTQYF	TGTGCCAGCAGTCAGGCCTACACAGATACGCAGTATTTT
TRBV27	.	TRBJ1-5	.	CASSPVTGYNQPQHF	TGTGCCAGCAGTCCGGTGACAGGCTACAATCAGCCCCAGCATTTT
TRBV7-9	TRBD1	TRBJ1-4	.	CASSLKTGGSEKLFF	TGTGCCAGCAGCCTAAAGACAGGGGGGAGTGAAAAACTGTTTTTT
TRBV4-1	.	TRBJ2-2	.	CASSQDLQDGFTGELFF	TGCGCCAGCAGCCAAGATCTACAGGACGGCTTCACCGGGGAGCTGTTTTTT
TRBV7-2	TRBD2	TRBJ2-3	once	CASSLVAGGGDTQYF	TGTGCCAGCAGCTTAGTAGCGGGAGGAGGAGATACGCAGTATTTT
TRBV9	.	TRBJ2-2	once	CASSVGLRGDGELFF	TGTGCCAGCAGCGTCGGTCTCAGGGGCGACGGGGAGCTGTTTTTT